The present T cell receptor (beta chain) was sequenced within a study of cytomegalovirus exposure and HLA in healthy donors. Study-level background: In an early release, HLA-typed donors contributed 77 million or so unique TCR sequences.

A remark on this clone: Antigen specificity is unknown.

The study ran its PCR with 60 Vbeta and 13 Jbeta primers. This table comes from immunoSEQ multiplex PCR, and its TCRdb copy is limited to in-frame clones, with some not included. The table includes more than 85,000 clones, less than 70% detected once. Study-wide findings and caveats: Cytomegalovirus association was assigned to 170 or so TCR beta chains.

This receptor was obtained from a female donor in good health and CMV-seronegative. Material: PBMCs.

CDR3 loop: CASSQQWGRNTEAFF. Here the CDR3 DNA reads TGTGCCAGCAGCCAACAATGGGGCAGGAACACTGAAGCTTTCTTT. The chain recombines TRBV7-8 with TRBJ1-1; D is perhaps TRBD1 (5 bases). Trimming took off 5 bases at V and 1 base at J, with 14 bases between the two ends. The germline V gene has CDR1 SGHVS and CDR2 FQNEAQ. The CDR3 is 15 residues long.